The text below deals with one T cell receptor beta chain. Sequenced by immunoSEQ multiplex PCR; TCRdb stores in-frame clones only, minus some. The data contain 150,000 to 200,000 clones, 75% to 90% of them singletons. These data belong to a study of blood T cell repertoires in COVID-19. Study background: Samples of COVID-19 (acute and convalescent) were obtained from the United States, Italy and Spain.

Participants spanned ages about 18 to 90 years and resided in 20 to 30 US areas. The sequenced material came from PBMCs or T cells enriched from blood (not recorded which). The clonotype was recovered from a woman aged 18 to 35 who had recovered from COVID-19.

CDR3 sequence reads: CASSLGLAAYNEQFF. For the CDR3, the DNA is TGTGCCAGCAGCTTAGGCCTAGCGGCATACAATGAGCAGTTCTTC. This rearrangement joins TRBV13 to TRBJ2-1; TRBD2 matches 7 bases. CDR1 and CDR2 from the germline V gene are PRHDT and FYEKMQ (reference sequence). J gave up 4 bases and V 0 bases, and 3 bases lay outside the gene matches. This CDR3 is 15 amino acids long.